These 28 T cell receptor beta chains came from one sample sequenced in a study of shared clonotypes between healthy human individuals. It was CD45RO-negative cells, positively selected for CCR7, that made up naive CD8 cells, with terminally differentiated effector memory CD45RA+ cells excluded. Repertoires were generated with immunoSEQ multiplex PCR, while TCRdb's copy carries only in-frame clones and drops some. The sample has about 2 million clones, less than 95% seen once; the top ten hold approximately 1.2%. The sample consisted of naive CD8+ T cells sorted from blood. Source of these receptors: a man between 18 and 29 years old in good health.

The V and J genes are TRBV6-6 and TRBJ2-7; D is perhaps TRBD2 (6 bases). Between the trimmed V and J ends, which lost 0 bases and 3 bases, there was a span of 12 bases. This CDR3 is 15 amino acids long. Germline V lookup: CDR1 MNHNY, CDR2 SVGAGI (reference sequence). CDR3 DNA: TGTGCCAGCAGTTACTCTGGTAGCGGCTTCTACGAGCAGTACTTC. Residues: CASSYSGSGFYEQYF.

CDR3 region: CASSLDPQGPNSPLHF. The CDR3 region has the DNA TGTGCCAGCAGCTTGGATCCTCAGGGCCCCAATTCACCCCTCCACTTT. The chain joins TRBV5-4 to TRBJ1-6, with D possibly TRBD1 on 5 matching bases. The CDR3 loop spans 16 amino acids. Trimming took off 0 bases at V and 7 bases at J, with 14 bases between the two ends. Germline CDR1 is SGHNT and CDR2 is YYREEE (reference sequence). Full variable domain (remainder filled in from reference TRBV5-4 and TRBJ1-6): ETGVTQSPTHLIKTRGQQVTLRCSSQSGHNTVSWYQQALGQGPQFIFQYYREEENGRGNFPPRFSGLQFPNYSSELNVNALELDDSALYLCASSLDPQGPNSPLHFGNGTRLTVT.

In regard to this clone: This sample includes further DNA sequences coding for the same CDR3. The CDR3 is CASSWTGDTEAFF. The DNA of the CDR3 is TGTGCCAGTAGCTGGACAGGGGACACTGAAGCTTTCTTT. The chain recombines TRBV19 with TRBJ1-1; 9 bases are a match to TRBD1. Germline assignment: CDR1 LNHDA and CDR2 SQIVND (reference sequence). The J segment lost 3 bases and the V segment lost 6 bases, leaving 2 bases of the junction unmatched. This CDR3 spans 13 amino acids.

CDR3 DNA sequence: TGTGCCAGCAACCAGGGGGGGACAGATACGCAGTATTTT. The encoded protein is CASNQGGTDTQYF. The chain employs TRBV9 and TRBJ2-3; D tentatively reads TRBD1 or TRBD2 (7 bases each). CDR3 length: 13 amino acids. CDR1 and CDR2 from the germline V gene are SGDLS and YYNGEE. Trimming took 6 bases from V and 3 from J, leaving 11 bases between them.

This chain connects TRBV7-9 to TRBJ1-1; D not resolved. From germline, CDR1 is SEHNR and CDR2 FQNEAQ (reference sequence). This CDR3 has 17 amino acids. Between the trimmed V and J ends, which lost 2 bases and 1 base, there was a span of 17 bases. CDR3 sequence: CASSLPPSAAENTEAFF. For the CDR3, the DNA is TGTGCCAGCAGCTTACCCCCCTCGGCAGCCGAGAACACTGAAGCTTTCTTT.

This chain uses TRBV6-5 with TRBJ2-7; D is ambiguous. V was cut by 4 bases and J by 0 bases, with 10 bases left in between. Germline V gene data show CDR1 as MNHEY and CDR2 as SVGAGI. The CDR3 runs to 14 residues. CDR3 sequence (DNA): TGTGCCAGCAGTTTGACCGTGAGCTCCTACGAGCAGTACTTC. It translates to CASSLTVSSYEQYF.

This rearrangement joins TRBV5-1 to TRBJ2-7; 7 positions agree with TRBD1. The V gene's germline CDR1 is SGHRS and CDR2 YFSETQ. This CDR3 region has 15 residues. With 7 bases clipped from V and 1 base from J, the junction kept 11 bases outside the gene matches. The CDR3 DNA reads as TGCGCCAGCCGGGATGCAGGGGGACGATCCTACGAGCAGTACTTC. Translating gives CASRDAGGRSYEQYF.

The CDR3: CASITPNYGYTF. For the CDR3, the DNA is TGTGCCAGCATTACCCCTAACTATGGCTACACCTTC. This chain uses TRBV6-6 with TRBJ1-2; D is unresolved. CDR1 and CDR2 (germline): MNHNY, SVGAGI (reference sequence). The germline V and J ends were trimmed by 7 bases and 0 bases, with 6 bases remaining between them. CDR3 size: 12 residues.

The chain is built from TRBV7-2 and TRBJ2-2; TRBD2 aligns across 7 bases. Germline assignment: CDR1 SGHTA and CDR2 FQGNSA. CDR3 length: 17 residues. J lost 0 bases, V lost 0 bases, and 4 bases had no gene match. CDR3 residues: CASSLARAGANTGELFF. The DNA of the CDR3 is TGTGCCAGCAGCTTAGCACGGGCGGGGGCGAACACCGGGGAGCTGTTTTTT. Together with reference TRBV7-2 and TRBJ2-2, the CDR3 gives the full variable domain: GAGVSQSPSNKVTEKGKDVELRCDPISGHTALYWYRQSLGQGLEFLIYFQGNSAPDKSGLPSDRFSAERTGGSVSTLTIQRTQQEDSAVYLCASSLARAGANTGELFFGEGSRLTVL.

The chain carries TRBV4-1 and TRBJ2-7, with 9 bases that match TRBD2. Germline values: CDR1 MGHRA, CDR2 YSYEKL. The CDR3 sequence is 15 residues long. V lost 8 bases to trimming and J lost 3 bases; unmatched junction nucleotides: 11. The CDR3 loop is CASAPSGAIHYEQYF. The CDR3 bases are TGCGCCAGCGCACCTAGCGGGGCGATCCACTACGAGCAGTACTTC.

The chain employs TRBV6-1 and TRBJ2-2; 7 bases are shared with TRBD2. This CDR3 is built from 15 residues. Germline V gene lookup returns CDR1 MNHNS and CDR2 SASEGT. With V trimmed by 5 bases and J by 6 bases, 9 bases remained unmatched. In nucleotides, the CDR3 is TGTGCCAGCAGTCCTCGAAGGGAGGGGTCCGGGGAGCTGTTTTTT. Its translation: CASSPRREGSGELFF.

The rearrangement joins TRBV27 to TRBJ2-1; D remains ambiguous. Germline-derived CDR1 and CDR2 are MNHEY and SMNVEV (reference sequence). Trimming took 7 bases from V and 5 from J, leaving 15 bases between them. The CDR3 sequence is 14 residues long. CDR3 bases: TGTGCCAGCAACCTGTCCCTCGCAGACAATGAGCAGTTCTTC. Protein product: CASNLSLADNEQFF.

The CDR3 sequence is CASSLVSNEQYF. CDR3 bases: TGTGCCAGCAGCTTGGTATCCAACGAGCAGTACTTC. The chain recombines TRBV5-4 with TRBJ2-7; D unclear. The V end lost 0 bases, the J end lost 5 bases, and 6 bases lay between the germline ends. CDR3 length equals 12 residues. CDR1 and CDR2 from the germline V gene are SGHNT and YYREEE (reference sequence).

For the CDR3, the DNA is TGCACCAGCAGCCAAGATAAGGACGGGGGGGACACATCCTACGAGCAGTACTTC. It yields the protein CTSSQDKDGGDTSYEQYF. This chain joins TRBV1 and TRBJ2-7; TRBD2, the D gene given by the table, was not confirmed from the DNA. TRBV1 is an annotated pseudogene. CDR3 length: 18 residues.

The V call is TRBV7-3, the J call TRBJ2-3; 8 bases line up with TRBD1. After removal of 4 bases from V and 4 bases from J, the junction contained 7 bases not matched to a gene. The germline CDR1 and CDR2 sequences are SGHTA and FQGTGA. This CDR3 is 15 amino acids long. The CDR3 bases are TGTGCCAGCAGCTCACAGGGGGGATTGGCAGATACGCAGTATTTT. Translation gives CASSSQGGLADTQYF.

The V gene is TRBV11-2, the J gene TRBJ2-1; D is undetermined. Trimming removed 3 bases at V and 0 bases at J, with 15 bases between. Germline values: CDR1 SGHAT, CDR2 FQNNGV. The CDR3 covers 17 residues. The CDR3 region has the DNA TGTGCCAGCAGCTTTGAGACGACACGACCCTCCTACAATGAGCAGTTCTTC. As protein: CASSFETTRPSYNEQFF.

This clone showed up just once. Other nucleotide sequences from this sample produce the same CDR3. This chain connects TRBV7-9 to TRBJ2-7, with TRBD2 matching over 10 bases. Germline assignment: CDR1 SEHNR and CDR2 FQNEAQ (reference sequence). This CDR3 is built from 13 residues. V lost 5 bases to trimming and J lost 4 bases; unmatched junction nucleotides: 2. CDR3 coding DNA: TGTGCCAGCAGCCCTAGCGGGGGTTACGAGCAGTACTTC. Its translation is CASSPSGGYEQYF.

This sequence joins TRBV5-6 and TRBJ2-7; D unresolved. Germline lookup yields CDR1 SGHDT and CDR2 YYEEEE. Trimming stripped 0 bases from V and 1 base from J, with 14 bases between. CDR3 length: 16 amino acids. CDR3 nucleotide sequence: TGTGCCAGCAGCTTGGCAACGGGTCTCCAATCCTACGAGCAGTACTTC. Translated, it gives CASSLATGLQSYEQYF.

For this clone: The sample contains more than one DNA sequence encoding this CDR3. The rearrangement joins TRBV7-6 to TRBJ2-5; TRBD2 matches at 10 bases. CDR1 and CDR2 (germline): SGHVS, FNYEAQ. V was clipped by 1 base and J by 2 bases; unmatched bases: 7. The CDR3 extends over 17 amino acids. CDR3 DNA sequence: TGTGCCAGCAGCTTAGGCTTAGCGGGGGGACTGCAAGAGACCCAGTACTTC. Protein product: CASSLGLAGGLQETQYF.

The CDR3 nucleotides read TGTGCCAGCAGCTCAGGCTGGTGGACTAGCGGGAGGACGAACACCGGGGAGCTGTTTTTT. Translation gives CASSSGWWTSGRTNTGELFF. V gene TRBV7-6 combines with J gene TRBJ2-2; 14 bases are shared with TRBD2. The ends lost 4 bases at V and 0 bases at J; junction bases unmatched: 10. Germline V gene data show CDR1 as SGHVS and CDR2 as FNYEAQ. The CDR3 sequence is 20 residues long.

CDR3 coding DNA: TGTGCCTGGATAACCGCGTCCCTGGGGAATGAGCAGTTCTTC. Its protein product is CAWITASLGNEQFF. The chain combines TRBV30 with TRBJ2-1; no firm D call. The CDR3 contains 14 residues. Deletions cut 4 bases from V and 7 bases from J, with 17 bases between. Per germline, CDR1 GTSNPN and CDR2 SVGIG (reference sequence).

The rearrangement uses TRBV27 and TRBJ2-7; 8 bases match TRBD2. J gave up 0 bases and V 2 bases, and 3 bases lay outside the gene matches. Germline values: CDR1 MNHEY, CDR2 SMNVEV (reference sequence). This CDR3 has 15 amino acids. The CDR3 DNA sequence: TGTGCCAGCAGTTTAACGGGGGGGAGCTCCTACGAGCAGTACTTC. Translated, it gives CASSLTGGSSYEQYF.

The CDR3 DNA sequence: TGTGCCAGCAGCCAAGAACGACTAGCGGACTCCTACGAGCAGTACTTC. Translation: CASSQERLADSYEQYF. The chain couples TRBV4-2 to TRBJ2-7; 9 bases are a match to TRBD2. V shed 0 bases, J shed 0 bases, and the junction held 3 bases outside the gene matches. Germline assignment: CDR1 LGHNA and CDR2 YNFKEQ. The CDR3 consists of 16 residues.

The chain joins TRBV7-9 to TRBJ2-5; the match to TRBD1 covers 8 bases. This CDR3 is 16 amino acids long. Losses at the gene ends were 2 bases for V and 3 bases for J; bases not matched to a gene: 8. CDR1 is SEHNR, CDR2 FQNEAQ, per germline (reference sequence). In DNA, the CDR3 is TGTGCCAGCAGCTTAATGACAGGGGCGAATGAAGAGACCCAGTACTTC. It codes for CASSLMTGANEETQYF.

As for this clone: Other DNA variants within this sample encode the same CDR3. The chain recombines TRBV27 with TRBJ2-6; the D gene is possibly TRBD2 (6 bases). Germline CDR1 MNHEY, CDR2 SMNVEV (reference sequence). V lost 6 bases and J lost 0, with 12 bases in between. The CDR3 loop spans 16 amino acids. In DNA, the CDR3 is TGTGCCAGCAGCCCCCTGGGGGGCTCTGGGGCCAACGTCCTGACTTTC. Its translation: CASSPLGGSGANVLTF.

Of note for this clone: The sample contains more than one DNA sequence encoding this CDR3. The chain is built from TRBV4-1 and TRBJ2-2; no firm D call. V shed 1 base and J shed 3 bases, with 9 bases lying between them. The germline V gene encodes CDR1 MGHRA and CDR2 YSYEKL. This CDR3 contains 15 residues. The CDR3 region is CASSQGALYTGELFF. CDR3 bases: TGCGCCAGCAGCCAAGGGGCCCTGTACACCGGGGAGCTGTTTTTT.

The chain recombines TRBV4-1 with TRBJ2-7, with 7 bases identical to TRBD2. The V and J ends lost 4 bases and 5 bases, in that order; junction bases with no gene match: 14. Germline values: CDR1 MGHRA, CDR2 YSYEKL. The CDR3 is made up of 16 amino acids. The chain's CDR3 is CASSLEAGTYSDEQYF. The CDR3 region has the DNA TGCGCCAGCAGCCTCGAAGCGGGAACCTACAGCGACGAGCAGTACTTC.

The chain is built from TRBV9 and TRBJ2-2; D is undetermined. The CDR3 spans 16 residues. V shed 0 bases and J shed 4 bases, with 13 bases lying between them. Germline V lookup: CDR1 SGDLS, CDR2 YYNGEE. Written as DNA, the CDR3 is TGTGCCAGCAGCGTAGCCGACGGGTTTGGCACCGGGGAGCTGTTTTTT. Translated, it gives CASSVADGFGTGELFF.